This TCR beta chain was sequenced for a study of control samples from healthy donors and cancer patients. Assay used: immunoSEQ multiplex PCR; TCRdb lists only in-frame clones, some missing. In the table there are roughly 100,000 clones, about 90% of which are singletons. The germline gives CDR1 SQVTM, CDR2 ANQGSEA. V lost 0 bases, J lost 7 bases, and 12 bases lay in between. The CDR3 extends over 13 amino acids. The source is a woman between 18 and 30 years old in good health. Material for sequencing was blood. V is TRBV29-1 and J is TRBJ1-2; D might be TRBD1 (6 bases). As DNA, the CDR3 is TGCAGCGTTGAAGAATGGGGGGCGGCTGGCTACACCTTC. It is translated as CSVEEWGAAGYTF.